Listed below are T cell receptor beta chains from one sample, sequenced in a study of beta chain features in type 1 diabetes. Here immunoSEQ multiplex PCR was the method, and the copy in TCRdb shows in-frame clones only, minus some. The sample lists about 710,000 clones, 11% to 15% seen once, with approximately 0.043% in the top ten. Sample: naive CD4+ T cells from blood. The receptors stem from a man between 18 and 29 years old with type 1 diabetes. CDR3s include the opening cysteine and the closing phenylalanine or tryptophan. Each record gives: clone size, D gene, V gene, J gene, CDR3 DNA, CDR3 protein. A D gene is named only where the DNA matches it firmly. The listing skips clone size in some rows; elsewhere it reads once, few, many or a size class.

NA,TRBD1,TRBV25-1,TRBJ2-1,TGTGCCAGCAGTGAGCACACCTTACAGGGGGATGAGCAGTTCTTC,CASSEHTLQGDEQFF
NA,NA,TRBV18,TRBJ1-1,TGTGCCAGCTCCCCCGACTATAACACTGAAGCTTTCTTT,CASSPDYNTEAFF
few,NA,TRBV30,TRBJ2-1,TGTGCCTGGAGTGTACTACGGGTTGCTGGAGATGAGCAGTTCTTC,CAWSVLRVAGDEQFF
few,NA,TRBV29-1,TRBJ2-4,TGCAGCGTTGAGTACCCCAATCGATTAGCCAAAAACATTCAGTACTTC,CSVEYPNRLAKNIQYF
NA,NA,TRBV18,TRBJ2-7,TGTGCCAGCTCAAGGGACGGACCTCCCCACGAGCAGTACTTC,CASSRDGPPHEQYF
few,NA,TRBV2,TRBJ2-5,TGTGCCAGCAGTGAACTGGGGGAGGTTGTGGAGACCCAGTACTTC,CASSELGEVVETQYF
NA,TRBD1,TRBV19,TRBJ1-5,TGTGCCAGTAGTATATCTAAGGGACAGGGGGTTCAGCCCCAGCATTTT,CASSISKGQGVQPQHF
NA,TRBD1,TRBV4-1,TRBJ2-2,TGCGCCAGCAGCCAAGAAAGGGCAGGGGGAAGGACCGGGGAGCTGTTTTTT,CASSQERAGGRTGELFF
NA,NA,TRBV11-3,TRBJ2-1,TGTGCCAGCAGCTTAGGCGGGACGGCGGGATCTCATGAGCAGTTCTTC,CASSLGGTAGSHEQFF
NA,NA,TRBV7-3,TRBJ2-7,TGTGCCAGCAGCTTAACGGCAGGCTACGAGCAGTACTTC,CASSLTAGYEQYF
NA,TRBD2,TRBV5-1,TRBJ2-1,TGCGCCAGCAGCTTGGTGGGCTTAGCGGGGAGCTCCTACAATGAGCAGTTCTTC,CASSLVGLAGSSYNEQFF
NA,TRBD1,TRBV5-1,TRBJ1-4,TGCGCCAGCAGGGGACAGACTTCTAATGAAAAACTGTTTTTT,CASRGQTSNEKLFF
few,NA,TRBV30,TRBJ2-4,TGTGCCCTAGATCCGACAGCCAAAAACATTCAGTACTTC,CALDPTAKNIQYF
NA,NA,TRBV7-2,TRBJ1-5,TGTGCCAGCAGCCTCCTAGAGTGGGGCCCTCAGCCCCAGCATTTT,CASSLLEWGPQPQHF
NA,NA,TRBV7-8,TRBJ2-7,TGTGCCAGCAGCCTCAACTTCCCCTACGAGCAGTACTTC,CASSLNFPYEQYF
NA,NA,TRBV14,TRBJ2-3,TGTGCCAGCAGCCAAGAATCGACTATCTCGTATCCCCCCGCGGCAGATACGCAGTATTTT,CASSQESTISYPPAADTQYF
few,NA,TRBV7-2,TRBJ2-7,TGTGCCAGCAGCTTAAGGCAGGTAGAGCAGTACTTC,CASSLRQVEQYF
few,TRBD1,TRBV30,TRBJ2-5,TGTGCCTGGAGAGAAACAGGGGGAGGAGAGACCCAGTACTTC,CAWRETGGGETQYF
NA,NA,TRBV30,TRBJ2-7,TGTGCCTGGAGGGCCCCTTTTGGGGACGAGCAGTACTTC,CAWRAPFGDEQYF
NA,NA,TRBV7-3,TRBJ2-1,TGTGCCAGCAGCTTCAACACAGTCAATGAGCAGTTCTTC,CASSFNTVNEQFF
NA,NA,TRBV5-6,TRBJ2-1,TGTGCCAGCAGCCGAAAAGTGGGTGGCCATGAGCAGTTCTTC,CASSRKVGGHEQFF
NA,NA,TRBV7-9,TRBJ2-4,TGTGCCAGCAGCTTAGGCTACGGGAACATTCAGTACTTC,CASSLGYGNIQYF
few,TRBD1,TRBV30,TRBJ1-1,TGTGCCTGGAGCCGGGACAGGTATGGTGAAGCTTTCTTT,CAWSRDRYGEAFF
NA,NA,TRBV2,TRBJ2-2,TGTGCCAGCACGGACAGTCGGACCGGGGAGCTGTTTTTT,CASTDSRTGELFF
few,NA,TRBV9,TRBJ1-5,TGTGCCAGCAGCGTAGAGGCAGGGAATCAGCCCCAGCATTTT,CASSVEAGNQPQHF
few,TRBD2,TRBV25-1,TRBJ2-3,TGTGCCTCCGGGACTAGCGGCACAGATACGCAGTATTTT,CASGTSGTDTQYF
NA,NA,TRBV15,TRBJ2-5,TGTGCCACCAGAGAAGGACAGGGATGGGGGACTAGCCAAGAGACCCAGTACTTC,CATREGQGWGTSQETQYF
NA,TRBD1,TRBV13,TRBJ2-5,TGTGCCAGCAGCACACAGGGGGGAGAGACCCAGTACTTC,CASSTQGGETQYF
NA,NA,TRBV9,TRBJ1-6,TGTGCCAGCAGCTCCGGTGTGAGCTCCTATAATTCACCCCTCCACTTT,CASSSGVSSYNSPLHF
NA,NA,TRBV11-1,TRBJ1-4,TGTGCCAGCAGCTTGACAGCAACTAATGAAAAACTGTTTTTT,CASSLTATNEKLFF
few,NA,TRBV18,TRBJ1-5,TGTGCCAGCTCACAAGGCGGGCAGCCCCAGCATTTT,CASSQGGQPQHF
few,NA,TRBV28,TRBJ2-7,TGTGCCAGCAGTCCCCCTCGCTCCTACGAGCAGTACTTC,CASSPPRSYEQYF
NA,NA,TRBV27,TRBJ2-5,TGTGCCAGCAGTACGCGGCGAGGGACCCCAGGAGAAGAGACCCAGTACTTC,CASSTRRGTPGEETQYF
few,NA,TRBV29-1,TRBJ2-3,TGCAGCGTTGAAGAGGCGCCCGGGGGACCAGATACGCAGTATTTT,CSVEEAPGGPDTQYF
few,TRBD2,TRBV29-1,TRBJ2-5,TGCAGCGTTGAGAATTCTTCCACTAGCGGCCGAGAGACCCAGTACTTC,CSVENSSTSGRETQYF
NA,NA,TRBV27,TRBJ2-1,TGTGCCAGCAGCCACCTCATAGATAGACTATACAATGAGCAGTTCTTC,CASSHLIDRLYNEQFF
NA,NA,TRBV27,TRBJ2-3,TGTGCCAGCCAGCCCCGGGGGAGGTTACTCACAGATACGCAGTATTTT,CASQPRGRLLTDTQYF
few,NA,TRBV4-1,TRBJ2-7,TGCGCCAGCAGCCAAGACCAGCGCAGGATCTACTACGAGCAGTACTTC,CASSQDQRRIYYEQYF
NA,TRBD2,TRBV4-1,TRBJ2-3,TGCGCCAGCAGCCAAGATTTCTCGGCTAGCGGGTTGACAGATACGCAGTATTTT,CASSQDFSASGLTDTQYF
NA,TRBD2,TRBV30,TRBJ2-1,TGTGCCTGGAGTGACCGTTTAGCGGGAACTAGGTACAATGAGCAGTTCTTC,CAWSDRLAGTRYNEQFF
NA,NA,TRBV4-1,TRBJ1-5,TGCGCCAGCAGCCAGGGGGTCGGTGGGCCAATCAATCAGCCCCAGCATTTT,CASSQGVGGPINQPQHF
few,NA,TRBV7-2,TRBJ2-3,TGTGCCAGCACCCCCCCGGCGACAGATACGCAGTATTTT,CASTPPATDTQYF
NA,TRBD2,TRBV2,TRBJ2-5,TGTGCCCGGGGGGGATCGCTAGAGACCCAGTACTTC,CARGGSLETQYF
few,NA,TRBV4-2,TRBJ2-3,TGTGCCAGCAGCCAAGAATCCCGTAGCGCCGGGCCAGATACGCAGTATTTT,CASSQESRSAGPDTQYF
few,NA,TRBV30,TRBJ1-3,TGTGCCTGGGCGCGGGGCTCTGGAAACACCATATATTTT,CAWARGSGNTIYF
NA,TRBD1,TRBV5-5,TRBJ2-2,TGTGCCTCCCGGGACAGGGTCGGCCTCTCTGACGGGGAGCTGTTTTTT,CASRDRVGLSDGELFF
NA,NA,TRBV28,TRBJ1-5,TGTGCCAGCAGTCCCGCCGGGACACCGTTTGGTGATCAGCCCCAGCATTTT,CASSPAGTPFGDQPQHF
few,NA,TRBV7-9,TRBJ1-2,TGTGCCAGCAGTCCAGAAGGGAATGGCTACACCTTC,CASSPEGNGYTF
NA,TRBD1,TRBV6-5,TRBJ1-6,TGTGCCAGCAGTTACGAGGGGGCACTGGGTTCACCCCTCCACTTT,CASSYEGALGSPLHF
few,NA,TRBV7-2,TRBJ1-2,TGTGCCAGCAGCTTAGTATTGGGTCAGGGTTATGGCTACACCTTC,CASSLVLGQGYGYTF
NA,TRBD1,TRBV7-8,TRBJ1-2,TGTGCCAGCAGTTTACAGGGGGAATCCTATGGCTACACCTTC,CASSLQGESYGYTF
few,NA,TRBV14,TRBJ1-1,TGTGCCAGCAGCCAAGTCTTGCGGACAACTGAAGCTTTCTTT,CASSQVLRTTEAFF
NA,NA,TRBV18,TRBJ2-3,TGTGCCAGCTCACCAAGGAGAACCATTAGCACAGATACGCAGTATTTT,CASSPRRTISTDTQYF